The 21 T cell receptor beta chains listed next were all sequenced from one sample in a study of identical twins. TCRdb ran MiXCR on the 5' RACE reads and lists one entry per CDR3 protein. The sample has approximately 1.8 million distinct CDR3 sequences, 32% seen once. Sequences were obtained from cord blood. Receptors were obtained from a newborn girl in good health.

The rearrangement uses TRBV12-3 or TRBV12-4 and TRBJ1-4, with D possibly TRBD1 on 6 matching bases. CDR3 length: 13 residues. Trimming shortened V by 6 bases and J by 7 bases, and 12 bases separated the two germline ends. The CDR3 here is CASRRGGGEKLFF. DNA of the CDR3: TGTGCCAGCAGAAGGGGAGGGGGTGAAAAACTGTTTTTT.

The gene calls are TRBV2 and TRBJ2-7, with 8 positions matching TRBD2. The junction had 4 bases not matched to a gene; V was cut back by 4 bases and J by 2 bases. CDR1 and CDR2 (germline): SNHLY, FYNNEI. CDR3 length: 14 amino acids. Written as DNA, the CDR3 is TGTGCCAGCAGTGGGGGTAGCGGGGCCTACGAGCAGTACTTC. Encoded protein: CASSGGSGAYEQYF.

V is TRBV15 and J is TRBJ2-1; D ambiguous. Trimming shortened V by 6 bases and J by 0 bases, and 15 bases separated the two germline ends. CDR1 is LNHNV and CDR2 is YYDKDF in the germline V gene (reference sequence). The CDR3 contains 16 residues. This CDR3 is CATRLTTGNSYNEQFF. The CDR3 coding sequence is TGTGCCACCAGACTAACGACTGGCAACTCCTACAATGAGCAGTTCTTC. Together with reference TRBV15 and TRBJ2-1, the CDR3 gives the full variable domain: DAMVIQNPRYQVTQFGKPVTLSCSQTLNHNVMYWYQQKSSQAPKLLFHYYDKDFNNEADTPDNFQSRRPNTSFCFLDIRSPGLGDTAMYLCATRLTTGNSYNEQFFGPGTRLTVL.

This sequence joins TRBV7-8 and TRBJ1-5; D is possibly TRBD1 (5 bases). The V end was cut by 7 bases, the J end by 4 bases, with 11 bases between. Germline V lookup: CDR1 SGHVS, CDR2 FQNEAQ. The CDR3 contains 13 residues. The CDR3 loop is CASTPQVNQPQHF. CDR3 DNA: TGTGCCAGCACCCCACAGGTTAATCAGCCCCAGCATTTT.

This clonotype was observed a handful of times. This chain uses TRBV4-2 with TRBJ1-6; the D is unclear. The V end lost 0 bases, the J end lost 2 bases, and 5 bases lay between the germline ends. Germline loops: CDR1 LGHNA, CDR2 YNFKEQ. The CDR3 runs 15 residues. CDR3 bases: TGTGCCAGCAGCCAAGATTTCCCCTATAATTCACCCCTCCACTTT. It encodes CASSQDFPYNSPLHF.

The gene calls are TRBV11-2 and TRBJ2-1; TRBD2 matches at 14 bases. CDR3 size: 17 residues. The J segment lost 8 bases and the V segment lost 3 bases, leaving 9 bases of the junction unmatched. Germline V gene lookup returns CDR1 SGHAT and CDR2 FQNNGV. CDR3: CASSFRLAGGPAYEQFF. The CDR3 DNA is TGTGCCAGCAGCTTCCGACTAGCGGGAGGGCCTGCGTATGAGCAGTTCTTC.

V is TRBV6-1 and J is TRBJ2-5; D might be TRBD1 or TRBD2, each matching 6 bases. Germline values: CDR1 MNHNS, CDR2 SASEGT. The CDR3 is 17 amino acids. The V end lost 2 bases, the J end lost 11 bases, and 27 bases lay between the germline ends. This chain's CDR3 is CASSEYQGTLAKNIQYF. CDR3 nucleotide sequence: TGTGCCAGCAGTGAATACCAGGGGACACTAGCCAAAAATATTCAGTACTTC.

This clonotype came up a few times. The chain couples TRBV19 to TRBJ1-5, with 8 positions matching TRBD1. The CDR3 is 14 residues long. Per germline, CDR1 LNHDA and CDR2 SQIVND (reference sequence). The V segment lost 9 bases and the J segment 3 bases; nucleotides outside the gene matches: 7. The CDR3 region has the DNA TGTGCCAGCAGCCGGACAGGGAACAATCAGCCCCAGCATTTT. Protein: CASSRTGNNQPQHF.

V gene TRBV15 combines with J gene TRBJ1-2; D gene uncertain. This CDR3 comprises 16 residues. Germline assignment: CDR1 LNHNV and CDR2 YYDKDF (reference sequence). V was cut by 0 bases and J by 0 bases, with 11 bases left in between. DNA of the CDR3: TGTGCCACCAGCAGAGATTTGACGGCTACTAACTATGGCTACACCTTC. Translation: CATSRDLTATNYGYTF.

The chain links TRBV10-3 to TRBJ2-3; D is uncertain. The germline gives CDR1 ENHRY, CDR2 SYGVKD. Trimming shortened V by 4 bases and J by 6 bases, and 17 bases separated the two germline ends. This CDR3 comprises 15 residues. Here the CDR3 DNA reads TGTGCCATCAGTGTCTTTTGGGCTCTGCAGGATACGCAGTATTTT. This codes for CAISVFWALQDTQYF.

The V gene is TRBV7-6, the J gene TRBJ2-3; 14 bases are a match to TRBD2. The CDR3 consists of 18 residues. Looked up from germline, CDR1 is SGHVS and CDR2 is FNYEAQ. V trimming: 3 bases; J trimming: 1 base; junction bases outside the gene matches: 6. The CDR3 DNA is TGTGCCAGCAGCTTCGGGACTAGCGGGAGTTGGGGCACAGATACGCAGTATTTT. Translation gives CASSFGTSGSWGTDTQYF.

This sequence joins TRBV7-2 and TRBJ1-6; TRBD1 aligns across 7 bases. The CDR3 is 15 amino acids. The V and J ends lost 3 bases and 9 bases, in that order; junction bases with no gene match: 8. In germline, CDR1 is SGHTA, CDR2 FQGNSA. The CDR3 loop is CASSFKGTELSPLHF. The CDR3, as DNA: TGTGCCAGCAGCTTTAAGGGGACAGAACTTTCACCCCTCCACTTT.

V is TRBV9 and J is TRBJ2-1; 7 bases match TRBD2. Germline CDR1 is SGDLS and CDR2 is YYNGEE. The V segment lost 0 bases and the J segment 8 bases; nucleotides outside the gene matches: 8. The CDR3 has 15 residues. The CDR3 is CASSVASGVTYEQFF. For the CDR3, the DNA is TGTGCCAGCAGCGTAGCGAGCGGGGTTACATATGAGCAGTTCTTC.

This clonotype was observed a few times. The chain uses TRBV20-1 and TRBJ2-1, with 9 bases identical to TRBD2. After removal of 4 bases from V and 6 bases from J, the junction contained 7 bases not matched to a gene. Germline V gene sequence: CDR1 DFQATT, CDR2 SNEGSKA (reference sequence). The CDR3 has 14 amino acids. Here the CDR3 reads CSANHPGLANEQFF. CDR3 bases: TGCAGTGCTAACCACCCGGGACTAGCCAATGAGCAGTTCTTC.

This clonotype was recorded a few times. This CDR3 reads CASSRDRLKNIQYF. DNA for the CDR3: TGTGCCAGCAGCCGGGACAGACTCAAAAACATTCAGTACTTC. The gene calls are TRBV12-3 or TRBV12-4 and TRBJ2-4; 7 positions agree with TRBD1. V dropped 6 bases and J dropped 3; count of bases not matched to a gene: 5. There are 14 residues in the CDR3.

This clonotype showed up just a few times. The rearrangement links TRBV20-1 to TRBJ1-5; 7 positions match TRBD1. The CDR3 loop spans 17 amino acids. After removal of 4 bases from V and 2 bases from J, the junction contained 14 bases not matched to a gene. Germline CDR1 is DFQATT and CDR2 is SNEGSKA (reference sequence). CDR3 bases: TGCAGTGCTAACCCGAACAGGGGAGAGCAACGCAATCAGCCCCAGCATTTT. It is translated as CSANPNRGEQRNQPQHF.

This chain links TRBV13 with TRBJ2-2; D is perhaps TRBD1 (5 bases). Germline values: CDR1 PRHDT, CDR2 FYEKMQ (reference sequence). V dropped 5 bases and J dropped 0 bases, with 10 bases sitting between them. This CDR3 comprises 15 residues. The CDR3 spells CASSTHRTNTGELFF. CDR3 bases: TGTGCCAGCAGCACCCACAGGACGAACACCGGGGAGCTGTTTTTT.

This clonotype occurred a few times. The CDR3 sequence: CASSGLVPEQFF. The CDR3, as DNA: TGCGCCAGCAGTGGACTAGTTCCGGAGCAGTTCTTC. J is TRBJ2-1 and V is TRBV10-2, with D tentatively TRBD2 (6 bases). The CDR3 is 12 residues long. Looked up from germline, CDR1 is WSHSY and CDR2 is SAAADI. V lost 4 bases and J 10 bases, leaving 11 bases between the germline ends.

This rearrangement joins TRBV30 to TRBJ1-2; tentatively, D is TRBD1 (6 bases). Trimming removed 4 bases at V and 5 bases at J, with 17 bases between. CDR1 and CDR2 (germline): GTSNPN, SVGIG (reference sequence). CDR3 length: 14 amino acids. This chain's CDR3 is CAWIEQGAGYGYTF. The CDR3 DNA reads as TGTGCCTGGATCGAACAGGGCGCGGGTTATGGCTACACCTTC. Full variable domain (rest looked up from reference TRBV30 and TRBJ1-2): SQTIHQWPATLVQPVGSPLSLECTVEGTSNPNLYWYRQAAGRGLQLLFYSVGIGQISSEVPQNLSASRPQDRQFILSSKKLLLSDSGFYLCAWIEQGAGYGYTFGSGTRLTVV.

The CDR3 DNA reads as TGTGCCAGCAGCTTCGGGACAGGTGTTATGAACACTGAAGCTTTCTTT. Translated, it gives CASSFGTGVMNTEAFF. The V and J genes are TRBV5-8 and TRBJ1-1, with 8 positions matching TRBD1. Unmatched junction bases numbered 6, after V lost 2 bases and J lost 0 bases. CDR3 size: 16 residues. Germline assignment: CDR1 SGHTS and CDR2 YDEGEE. Combining the CDR3 with reference TRBV5-8 and TRBJ1-1 gives the whole variable domain EAGVTQSPTHLIKTRGQQATLRCSPISGHTSVYWYQQALGLGLQFLLWYDEGEERNRGNFPPRFSGRQFPNYSSELNVNALELEDSALYLCASSFGTGVMNTEAFFGQGTRLTVV.

The V and J genes are TRBV3-1 and TRBJ2-5; D is ambiguous. CDR1 and CDR2 (germline): LGHDT, YNNKEL (reference sequence). The ends were cut back, 4 bases at V and 6 bases at J, with 9 bases in the middle. This CDR3 spans 12 amino acids. CDR3: CASSLDGQTQYF. The CDR3 DNA follows: TGTGCCAGCAGCCTGGACGGGCAGACCCAGTACTTC.